This TCR beta chain was observed in a study of T-cell reconstitution after alpha-beta-depleted transplantation in children. Findings and limits, study-wide: It was reported that alpha-beta T cells came from several hundred expanded graft clones (about two months after transplant). Fresh T-cell production supplied most of the T-cell counts and diversity seen one year after transplant. Surviving recipient T cells and thymic progenitors underlay high day-60 TCRbeta diversity in some patients.

Unique molecular identifiers were built into the TCRbeta library. From the PCR reads, TCRdb called clonotypes with MiXCR, one entry per CDR3 protein. The sample has about a million distinct CDR3 sequences; around 30% are singletons. As for this clonotype: What it binds is unknown.

The germline V gene has CDR1 DFQATT and CDR2 SNEGSKA (reference sequence). The CDR3 spans 13 residues. V lost 0 bases and J lost 4, with 7 bases in between. The gene calls are TRBV20-1 and TRBJ1-3; D is unclear. The sample in question was PBMCs, mostly from graft donor cells, obtained 360 days after TCRalphabeta/CD19-depleted stem cell transplant. The receptor was isolated from a boy under three years old who had a stem cell transplant for SCID, so the T cells may come from the graft donor. The DNA of the CDR3 is TGCAGTGCTAGAGATTCGAACGGAAACACCATATATTTT. The encoded protein is CSARDSNGNTIYF.